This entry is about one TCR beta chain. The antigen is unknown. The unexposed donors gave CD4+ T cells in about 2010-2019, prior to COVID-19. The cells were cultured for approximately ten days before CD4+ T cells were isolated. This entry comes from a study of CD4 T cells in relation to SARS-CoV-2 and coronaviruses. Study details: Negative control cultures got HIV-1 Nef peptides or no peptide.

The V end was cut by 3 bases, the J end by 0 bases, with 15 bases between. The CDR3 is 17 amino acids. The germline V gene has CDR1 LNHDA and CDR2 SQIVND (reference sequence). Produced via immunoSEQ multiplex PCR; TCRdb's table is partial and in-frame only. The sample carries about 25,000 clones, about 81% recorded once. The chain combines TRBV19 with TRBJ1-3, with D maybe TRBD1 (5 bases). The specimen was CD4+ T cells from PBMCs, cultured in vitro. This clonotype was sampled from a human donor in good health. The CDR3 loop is CASSILWGFSSGNTIYF. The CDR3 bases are TGTGCCAGTAGTATCCTCTGGGGGTTCTCCTCTGGAAACACCATATATTTT.